The 10 T cell receptor beta chains below all came from one sample that was sequenced in a study of cytomegalovirus exposure and HLA in healthy donors. This PCR relied on a set of 60 Vbeta primers and 13 Jbeta primers. The method was immunoSEQ multiplex PCR; TCRdb's version includes in-frame clones alone and lacks a portion of them. The sample has 100,000 or so clones, 70% to 80% seen once. The sample taken for sequencing was PBMCs. These receptors all come from a man aged 35 to 55 in good health and CMV-seronegative.

The V and J genes are TRBV6-4 and TRBJ1-5; TRBD1 might be the D (6 bases). Germline lookup yields CDR1 MRHNA and CDR2 SNTAGT. This CDR3 has 18 residues. V shed 3 bases and J shed 6 bases, with 24 bases lying between them. The CDR3 DNA reads TGTGCCAGCAGTGAATTCTCCCCTACAGGGCTGTTGGGTCAGCCCCAGCATTTT. Translating gives CASSEFSPTGLLGQPQHF.

This chain connects TRBV5-1 to TRBJ2-2; the match to TRBD1 covers 9 bases. This CDR3 contains 15 residues. Germline V gives CDR1 SGHRS, CDR2 YFSETQ. V trimming: 4 bases; J trimming: 4 bases; junction bases outside the gene matches: 5. This CDR3 is CASSPGQGSTGELFF. The CDR3, as DNA: TGCGCCAGCAGCCCCGGACAGGGGTCCACCGGGGAGCTGTTTTTT.

The V gene is TRBV29-1, the J gene TRBJ2-1; maybe TRBD1 (6 bases). Germline CDR1 SQVTM, CDR2 ANQGSEA. V was trimmed by 7 bases and J by 0 bases, leaving 13 bases between them. The CDR3 totals 14 residues. The CDR3 protein is CSGRGPSSYNEQFF. The CDR3 coding sequence is TGCAGCGGCAGGGGCCCTAGCTCCTACAATGAGCAGTTCTTC.

This rearrangement joins TRBV6-5 to TRBJ1-5; 7 bases match TRBD1. The CDR3 has 13 residues. J lost 5 bases, V lost 6 bases, and 4 bases had no gene match. Germline loops: CDR1 MNHEY, CDR2 SVGAGI. CDR3 sequence (DNA): TGTGCCAGCAGCCCCACAGGGGATCAGCCCCAGCATTTT. Its protein is CASSPTGDQPQHF.

The sample holds a few counts of this clone. The germline gene is not matched at one end of the junction; a read error may be the cause. Other DNA sequences in this specimen translate into the identical CDR3. For the CDR3, the DNA is TGTGCTAGCAGCCCAGACCAAGAGACCCAGTACTTC. This codes for CASSPDQETQYF. The chain recombines TRBV7-7 with TRBJ2-5; D remains unclear. The CDR3 is 12 residues long. The germline gives CDR1 SSHAT, CDR2 FNYEAQ (reference sequence).

V is TRBV14 and J is TRBJ2-1; TRBD2 might be the D (6 bases). The germline V and J ends were trimmed by 4 bases and 6 bases, with 16 bases remaining between them. Germline CDR1 SGHDN, CDR2 FVKESK. The CDR3 extends over 15 amino acids. This CDR3 reads CASSRRDPGLNEQFF. CDR3 DNA: TGTGCCAGCAGCCGCCGCGATCCGGGACTCAATGAGCAGTTCTTC.

This clone has more than one count but fewer than ten. V and J are TRBV6-5 and TRBJ2-7, with D perhaps matching TRBD1 (6 bases). V gave up 0 bases and J gave up 2 bases, with 11 bases separating them. CDR1 MNHEY and CDR2 SVGAGI come from the germline V gene. CDR3 length: 15 amino acids. As DNA, the CDR3 is TGTGCCAGCAGTTACTCAGGGGACACGACCTACGAGCAGTACTTC. Translated: CASSYSGDTTYEQYF.

V usage is TRBV5-1 and J usage is TRBJ1-2; tentative D call: TRBD1 (6 bases). Germline assignment: CDR1 SGHRS and CDR2 YFSETQ. The length of the CDR3 is 14 residues. Trimming took off 4 bases at V and 0 bases at J, with 10 bases between the two ends. This chain's CDR3 is CASSASGANYGYTF. The CDR3 nucleotides are TGCGCCAGCAGCGCGTCAGGGGCTAACTATGGCTACACCTTC.

The chain has TRBV5-4 and TRBJ2-7, with D possibly being TRBD2 (5 bases). Germline V gene lookup returns CDR1 SGHNT and CDR2 YYREEE (reference sequence). The CDR3 has 14 amino acids. The V end was cut by 3 bases, the J end by 4 bases, with 14 bases between. The CDR3, as DNA: TGTGCCAGCAGCTCCGGATCTGCGGGTTACGAGCAGTACTTC. This translates into CASSSGSAGYEQYF.

The chain recombines TRBV16 with TRBJ1-4; the match to TRBD1 covers 7 bases. V lost 4 bases and J lost 3; bases outside the gene matches: 8. In germline, CDR1 is KGHSY, CDR2 FQNENV. The CDR3 is 16 residues long. The CDR3 coding sequence is TGTGCCAGCAGCCTCAGACGACAGGGTTCTAATGAAAAACTGTTTTTT. Amino acids: CASSLRRQGSNEKLFF.